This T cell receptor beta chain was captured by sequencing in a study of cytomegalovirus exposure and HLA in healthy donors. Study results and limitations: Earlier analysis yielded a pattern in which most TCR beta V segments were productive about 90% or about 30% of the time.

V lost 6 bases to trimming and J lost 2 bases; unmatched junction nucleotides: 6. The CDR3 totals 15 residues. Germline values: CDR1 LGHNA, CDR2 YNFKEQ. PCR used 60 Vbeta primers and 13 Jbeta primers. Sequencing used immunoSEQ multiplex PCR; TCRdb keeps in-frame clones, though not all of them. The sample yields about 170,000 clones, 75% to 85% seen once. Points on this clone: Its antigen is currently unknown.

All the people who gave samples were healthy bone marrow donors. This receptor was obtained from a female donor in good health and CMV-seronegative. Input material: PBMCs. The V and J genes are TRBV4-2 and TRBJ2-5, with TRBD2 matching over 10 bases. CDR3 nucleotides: TGTGCCAGCAGACGAACACTAGCGGGGCAAGAGACCCAGTACTTC. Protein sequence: CASRRTLAGQETQYF.